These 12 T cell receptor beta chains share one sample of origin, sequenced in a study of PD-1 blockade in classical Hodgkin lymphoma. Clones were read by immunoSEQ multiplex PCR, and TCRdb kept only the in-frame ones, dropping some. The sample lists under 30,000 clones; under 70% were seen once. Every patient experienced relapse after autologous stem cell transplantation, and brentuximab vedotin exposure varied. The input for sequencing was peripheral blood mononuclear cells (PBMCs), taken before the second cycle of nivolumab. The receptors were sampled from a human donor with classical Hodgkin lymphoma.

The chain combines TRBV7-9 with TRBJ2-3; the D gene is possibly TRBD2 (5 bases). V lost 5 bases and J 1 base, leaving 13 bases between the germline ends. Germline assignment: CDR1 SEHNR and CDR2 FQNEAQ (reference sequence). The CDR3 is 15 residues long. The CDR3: CASSPTERGTDTQYF. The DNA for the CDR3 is TGTGCCAGCAGCCCTACAGAGAGGGGCACAGATACGCAGTATTTT.

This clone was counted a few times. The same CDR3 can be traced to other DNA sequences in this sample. The CDR3 sequence is CSVEGDRGLGGANVLTF. The DNA of the CDR3 is TGCAGCGTGGAGGGGGACAGGGGTCTGGGTGGGGCCAACGTCCTGACTTTC. The rearrangement joins TRBV29-1 to TRBJ2-6, with 10 bases lining up with TRBD1. CDR3 length: 17 residues. Trimming removed 6 bases from V and 3 bases from J; junction bases left unmatched: 11. CDR1 and CDR2 (germline): SQVTM, ANQGSEA.

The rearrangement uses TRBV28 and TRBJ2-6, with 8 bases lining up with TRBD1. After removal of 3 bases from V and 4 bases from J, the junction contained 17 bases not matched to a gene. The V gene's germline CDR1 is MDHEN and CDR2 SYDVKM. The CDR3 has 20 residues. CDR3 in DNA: TGTGCCAGCAGTTTCAATCCTGGACGGCGACAGGGGTCGGGGGCCAACGTCCTGACTTTC. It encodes CASSFNPGRRQGSGANVLTF.

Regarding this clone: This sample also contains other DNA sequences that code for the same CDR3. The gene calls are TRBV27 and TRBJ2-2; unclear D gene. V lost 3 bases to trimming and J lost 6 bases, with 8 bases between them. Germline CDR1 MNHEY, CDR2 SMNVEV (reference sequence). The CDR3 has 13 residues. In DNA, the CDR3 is TGTGCCAGCAGTTTTACGAGCGCCGGGGAGCTGTTTTTT. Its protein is CASSFTSAGELFF.

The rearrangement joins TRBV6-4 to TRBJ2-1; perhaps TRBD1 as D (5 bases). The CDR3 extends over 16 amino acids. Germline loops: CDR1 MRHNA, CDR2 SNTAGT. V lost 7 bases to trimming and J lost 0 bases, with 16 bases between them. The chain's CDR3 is CASKPTAESSYNEQFF. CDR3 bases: TGTGCCAGCAAGCCGACAGCTGAAAGCTCCTACAATGAGCAGTTCTTC.

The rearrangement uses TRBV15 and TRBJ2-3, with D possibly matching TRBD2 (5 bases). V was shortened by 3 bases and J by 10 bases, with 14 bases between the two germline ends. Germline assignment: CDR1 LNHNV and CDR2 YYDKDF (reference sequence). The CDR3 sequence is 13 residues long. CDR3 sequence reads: CATSRVLGVAQYF. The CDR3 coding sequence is TGTGCCACCAGCAGGGTGCTCGGGGTCGCGCAGTATTTT.

The CDR3 sequence: CASRGGQVEKLFF. The CDR3 nucleotides are TGCGCCAGCAGAGGAGGACAGGTTGAAAAACTGTTTTTT. The gene calls are TRBV10-1 and TRBJ1-4; 7 bases agree with TRBD1. This CDR3 is built from 13 residues. Germline loops: CDR1 WNHNN, CDR2 SYGVQD (reference sequence). V dropped 6 bases and J dropped 7; count of bases not matched to a gene: 5.

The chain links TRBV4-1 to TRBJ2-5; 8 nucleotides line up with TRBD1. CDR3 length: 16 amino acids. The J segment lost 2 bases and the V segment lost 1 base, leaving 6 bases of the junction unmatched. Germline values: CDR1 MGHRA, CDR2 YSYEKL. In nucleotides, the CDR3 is TGCGCCAGCAGCCAAGGGCCGGGACAGGAGCAAGAGACCCAGTACTTC. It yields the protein CASSQGPGQEQETQYF.

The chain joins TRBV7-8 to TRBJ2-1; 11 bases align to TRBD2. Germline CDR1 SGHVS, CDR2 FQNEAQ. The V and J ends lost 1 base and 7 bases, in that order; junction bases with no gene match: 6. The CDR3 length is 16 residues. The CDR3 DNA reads TGTGCCAGCAGCTTAGGCCTAGCGGGGGGTGATAATGAGCAGTTCTTC. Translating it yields CASSLGLAGGDNEQFF.

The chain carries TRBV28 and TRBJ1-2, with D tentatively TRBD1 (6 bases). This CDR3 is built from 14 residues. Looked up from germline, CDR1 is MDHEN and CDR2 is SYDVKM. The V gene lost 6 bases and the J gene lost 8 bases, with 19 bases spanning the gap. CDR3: CASSTGGGAGGYTF. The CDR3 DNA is TGTGCCAGCAGCACTGGGGGGGGCGCTGGCGGCTACACCTTC.

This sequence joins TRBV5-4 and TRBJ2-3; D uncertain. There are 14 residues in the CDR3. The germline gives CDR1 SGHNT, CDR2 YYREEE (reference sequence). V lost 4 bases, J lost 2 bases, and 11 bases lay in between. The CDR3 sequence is CASSSETATDTQYF. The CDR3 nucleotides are TGTGCCAGCAGCAGTGAAACAGCCACAGATACGCAGTATTTT.

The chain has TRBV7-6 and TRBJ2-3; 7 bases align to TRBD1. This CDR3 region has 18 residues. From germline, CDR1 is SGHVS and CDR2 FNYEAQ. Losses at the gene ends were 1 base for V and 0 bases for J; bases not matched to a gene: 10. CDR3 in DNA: TGTGCCAGCAGCTTAGTATGGGGACAGTTTGGGAGCACAGATACGCAGTATTTT. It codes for CASSLVWGQFGSTDTQYF.